This TCR beta chain was identified in a study of T cells in narcolepsy. Repertoires were generated with immunoSEQ multiplex PCR, while TCRdb's copy carries only in-frame clones and drops some. The top ten hold roughly 3.5% of the sample, which has some 32,000 clones, around 77% seen once. Germline values: CDR1 LNHDA, CDR2 SQIVND (reference sequence). The CDR3 consists of 13 residues. Trimming stripped 0 bases from V and 5 bases from J, with 8 bases between. Material: memory (CD45RA-) CD4+ T cells from blood. The sequence was collected from a human donor in good health. This chain links TRBV19 with TRBJ2-7, with D unresolved. As DNA, the CDR3 is TGTGCCAGTAGTATAGAGCGAGCCCACGAGCAGTACTTC. Protein product: CASSIERAHEQYF.